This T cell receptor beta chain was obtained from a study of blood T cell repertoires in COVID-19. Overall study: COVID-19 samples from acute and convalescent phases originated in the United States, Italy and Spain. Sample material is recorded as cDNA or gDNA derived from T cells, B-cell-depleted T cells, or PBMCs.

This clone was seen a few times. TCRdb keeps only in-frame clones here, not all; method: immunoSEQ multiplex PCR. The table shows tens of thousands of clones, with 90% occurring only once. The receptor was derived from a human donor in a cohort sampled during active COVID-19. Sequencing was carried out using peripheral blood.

The CDR3 coding sequence is TGTGCCAGCAGCCCACGGCCGGGACAGGGGGCATCCGAGCAGTACTTC. Encoded protein: CASSPRPGQGASEQYF. This chain uses TRBV7-9 with TRBJ2-7; 12 bases match TRBD1. CDR1 is SEHNR, CDR2 FQNEAQ, per germline (reference sequence). CDR3 length equals 16 residues. V lost 5 bases, J lost 6 bases, and 11 bases stayed unmatched.